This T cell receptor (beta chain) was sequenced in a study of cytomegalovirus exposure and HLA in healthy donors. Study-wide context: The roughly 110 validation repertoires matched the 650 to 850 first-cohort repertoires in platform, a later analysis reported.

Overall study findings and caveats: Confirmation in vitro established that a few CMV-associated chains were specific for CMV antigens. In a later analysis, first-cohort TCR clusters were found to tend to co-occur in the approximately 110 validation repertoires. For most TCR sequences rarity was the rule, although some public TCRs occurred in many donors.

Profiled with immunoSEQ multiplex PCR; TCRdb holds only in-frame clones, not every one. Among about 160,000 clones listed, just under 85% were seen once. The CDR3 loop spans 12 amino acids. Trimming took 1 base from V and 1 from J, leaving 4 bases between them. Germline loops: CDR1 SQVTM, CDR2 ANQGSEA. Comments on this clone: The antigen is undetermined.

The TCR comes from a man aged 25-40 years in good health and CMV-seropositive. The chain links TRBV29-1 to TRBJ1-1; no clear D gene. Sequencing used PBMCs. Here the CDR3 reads CSVEVGNTEAFF. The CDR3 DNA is TGCAGCGTTGAAGTCGGGAACACTGAAGCTTTCTTT.